Only a few counts were recorded for the clone carrying this T cell receptor beta chain. Antigen specificity is unknown. This CDR3 comprises 12 residues. V shed 5 bases, J shed 8 bases, and the junction held 5 bases outside the gene matches. The sample is drawn from a study of response to subunit inactivated influenza vaccine. Regarding the study as a whole: T cells newly recruited by each seasonal influenza vaccination are few, the authors suggested.

One entry per CDR3 protein, called by TCRdb with MiXCR from the RT-PCR reads. The sample consists of 400,000 to 650,000 distinct CDR3 sequences, under 8.5% of them appearing once. The genes are TRBV12-3 or TRBV12-4 and TRBJ2-5; 7 nucleotides agree with TRBD1. Source: PBMCs from blood, taken roughly 24 months after vaccination. The TCR was taken from a man aged 50-75 years who received an inactivated influenza vaccine. The CDR3 DNA sequence: TGTGCCAGCAGTAGGGACAGTCTCACCCAGTACTTC. Translated: CASSRDSLTQYF.